This TCR beta chain was identified in a study of blood T cell repertoires in COVID-19. As for the study in general: From T cells, B-cell-depleted T cells, or PBMCs came the material, which was cDNA or gDNA.

TCRdb's table, derived via immunoSEQ multiplex PCR, lists solely in-frame clones and lacks some. The sample carries more than 95,000 clones, 70% to 90% recorded once. Germline values: CDR1 SGHDN, CDR2 FVKESK. The CDR3 is made up of 13 amino acids. Trimming pared 6 bases from V and 0 bases from J, leaving 9 bases between. The chain links TRBV14 to TRBJ2-7; D unresolved. Sequenced sample: peripheral blood. The sequence derives from a man aged 25 to 40 with acute or convalescent COVID-19. The DNA of the CDR3 is TGTGCCAGCAGTTCCTCGGGCTCCTACGAGCAGTACTTC. Translation gives CASSSSGSYEQYF.